This is a list of T cell receptor beta chains from one sample in a study of T cells expressing NK-cell markers. Using the 5' RACE reads, TCRdb records one entry per CDR3 protein without DNA. The sample table sets out roughly 160,000 distinct CDR3 sequences. Input material: blood T cells: a sorted CD56 or NKG2C T cell subset, CD4+ or CD8+ T cells, or bulk PBMC T cells (not recorded which). The source of these receptors is a man aged 18-70 years in good health. Each CDR3 is given with its conserved first and last residue.

J,V,CDR3
TRBJ2-5,TRBV12-3/TRBV12-4,CASTLVPSGTDGETQYF
TRBJ2-7,TRBV19,CASSILTGMGVYEQYF
TRBJ1-2,TRBV12-3/TRBV12-4,CASSSSDRGSRGYTF
TRBJ1-1,TRBV12-3/TRBV12-4,CASGEGLFEAFF
TRBJ2-1,TRBV9,CASSTTSGYISYNEQFF
TRBJ2-7,TRBV29-1,CSVETLGLAGSYEQYF
TRBJ2-7,TRBV29-1,CSVRQDYNSYEQYF
TRBJ2-1,TRBV2,CASSPSGRHNEQFF
TRBJ2-1,TRBV11-1,CASSSLGGGGPEEQFF
TRBJ1-6,TRBV9,CASSVGASPLHF
TRBJ2-4,TRBV19,CASRSPGGAKNIQYF
TRBJ2-1,TRBV7-9,CASSTNWGHSYNEQFF
TRBJ2-6,TRBV15,CATRQPSGANVLTF
TRBJ2-7,TRBV12-3/TRBV12-4,CASSFPQSVDQADVHEQYF
TRBJ1-1,TRBV7-9,CASSQDSDAFF
TRBJ2-7,TRBV15,CATSRERNPYVEQYF
TRBJ1-2,TRBV12-3/TRBV12-4,CASSVGTGLSYGYTF
TRBJ2-1,TRBV7-9,CASSFVVNRGKGEQFF
TRBJ2-2,TRBV12-3/TRBV12-4,CASSLGIGTGELFF
TRBJ1-1,TRBV20-1,CSARDKGAGVNTEAFF
TRBJ1-4,TRBV6-1,CASRTRQGRIEKLFF
TRBJ2-5,TRBV20-1,CSARVLGVTPLIQETQYF